This TCR beta chain emerged from a study of blood T cells in healthy people across ages (dated by TCRdb to about 2015). At the level of the whole study: Template switching captured roughly one uniquely barcoded TCR beta cDNA molecule per two T cells in model experiments. To track age-related changes in TCR beta repertoire diversity, the study relied on deep sequencing normalized with unique cDNA molecular identifiers. The donors were divided into four age groups: young (average approximately 17 years), middle-aged (about 39), aged (approximately 62) and long-lived (82). Donors of different ages were randomly distributed across sequencing lanes to avoid experimental bias. Two additional independent replicas of 1 million unique cDNA reads from the same blood draw were analyzed for two donors (one aged 18 to 30 and one aged 80 or older). Findings and caveats that apply to the study as a whole: Estimates of total diversity based on one million sequenced T cells were considered lower bounds and underestimates. Because donor CMV infection status was unknown, age-related changes in expanded clonotypes were potentially confounded. Compared with the aged group, the long-lived group had more naive CD4+ T cells, fewer expanded clones and increased TCR diversity, suggesting age selection. Observed TCR beta diversity per million T cells fell roughly linearly with age, and a significant reduction was already apparent by age around 39. Observed TCR beta diversity correlated strongly with the percentage of naive T cells measured by flow cytometry. Because profiling used bulk unsorted PBMCs, naive and antigen-experienced compartments could not be compared conclusively.

Turning to this clonotype: Which antigen it targets is not known. No much larger clone is present one base from it, and per-base qualities are unavailable.

Including the terminal cysteine and phenylalanine, the CDR3 comprises 14 residues. CDR3 DNA is the only sequence kept; it has 42 bases, read in frame from the first base. In the germline V gene, CDR1 corresponds to SGHVS and CDR2 to FQNEAQ. V ends up 4 bases short and J 4 bases short, with an unmatched junction base count of 4. The donors were roughly 38 Caucasian individuals from Russia, aged 6 to 90 years, who were systemically healthy. Each donor gave ten milliliters of peripheral blood, collected into EDTA-treated Vacutainer tubes. Ficoll-Paque density-gradient centrifugation was used to isolate PBMCs, with at least 6 million per sample. Total RNA was extracted from PBMCs with Trizol reagent, with at least 6 micrograms obtained per sample. The percentages of naive CD45RAhigh/CD27high T cells were determined by flow cytometry on a PBMC aliquot from every donor. The library was generated by 5' RACE. The reads were generated on an Illumina HiSeq 2500. A second about 7 to 12 cycle PCR used a sample-barcoded 5' primer and a J-beta primer mix. A template-switch 5' adaptor carrying 12 random nucleotides introduced a unique molecular identifier onto each TCR beta cDNA molecule. Each sample yielded at least 2.5 million CDR3-containing paired-end reads. All of the RNA was converted into first-strand cDNA using the Mint cDNA synthesis kit, with a TRBC-specific oligonucleotide serving as the primer. All cDNA was treated with uracil-DNA glycosylase and then went through a first 18-cycle PCR with the universal primers M1SS and BC2_uni_R. The paper's processing steps were these. Normalization of each sample was performed by random selection of 1 million high-quality reads, each carrying a distinct molecular identifier. Reads sharing molecular identifiers were discarded rather than binned into consensus sequences. CDR3 identification, clonotype clustering and error correction used MiTCR with a Q25 quality threshold and the strictest error-elimination algorithm. Lower-bound total TCR beta diversity was estimated with a nonparametric unseen species model using Euler transformation. TCRdb took the public reads, trimmed them with fastp at Q25, ran MiXCR for clone calling and kept in-frame beta chains. CDR3 protein sequences are deduplicated, and each keeps its most common genes and DNA. TCRdb's processing, not the authors' own work, is the source of the V and J calls. This sample holds fewer than 900,000 distinct CDR3 sequences; about 36% were observed only once. Clones ranked in the top ten supply over 10% of the sample.

Material for sequencing was blood. The sequence links TRBV7-8 to TRBJ2-1, with TRBD2 identical over 7 junction bases. The source is a man younger than 35 in good health. Read as DNA, the sequence is TGTGCCAGCAGCTGTGCCGGGGGGTACAATGAGCAGTTCTTC. Its coded protein is CASSCAGGYNEQFF. Beyond the CDR3, the reference TRBV7-8 and TRBJ2-1 genes provide the residues; the full variable domain reads: GAGVSQSPRYKVAKRGQDVALRCDPISGHVSLFWYQQALGQGPEFLTYFQNEAQLDKSGLPSDRFFAERPEGSVSTLKIQRTQQEDSAVYLCASSCAGGYNEQFFGPGTRLTVL.